Listed below are T cell receptor beta chains from one sample, sequenced in a study of blood T cell repertoires in COVID-19. This table comes from immunoSEQ multiplex PCR, and its TCRdb copy is limited to in-frame clones, with some not included. The sample contains some 350,000 clones, about 90% of which appear only once. Material for sequencing was PBMCs or T cells enriched from blood (not recorded which). The receptors were gathered from a woman aged 25 to 39 who had recovered from COVID-19. Each CDR3 is given with its conserved first and last residue. The D gene is left open where the match is weak. Size is omitted from some rows. Given values are once, few, many or a class for expanded clones.

D gene	J gene	clone size	V gene	CDR3 DNA	CDR3 protein
NA	TRBJ1-1	NA	TRBV4-3	TGCGCCAGCAGCCCCCGCGCGGGCCTGAACACTGAAGCTTTCTTT	CASSPRAGLNTEAFF
NA	TRBJ2-1	NA	TRBV15	TGTGCCACCAGCATTCGGCGGGGCGGCAATGAGCAGTTCTTC	CATSIRRGGNEQFF
NA	TRBJ2-7	NA	TRBV4-1	TGCGCCAGCAGCCCCCCCCTTGGGGGGTTCGAGCAGTACTTC	CASSPPLGGFEQYF
TRBD1	TRBJ2-7	NA	TRBV6-5	TGTGCCAGCAGTTACCGGGACAGCACCCACTACGAGCAGTACTTC	CASSYRDSTHYEQYF
TRBD1	TRBJ1-1	NA	TRBV10-2	TGCGCCAGCAGTCAGGGGGCGTCGGGCACTGAAGCTTTCTTT	CASSQGASGTEAFF
TRBD1	TRBJ1-5	NA	TRBV19	TGTGCCAGTAGTACCTCCCTAGGGGACAGGGGTGGGCAGCCCCAGCATTTT	CASSTSLGDRGGQPQHF
NA	TRBJ2-5	NA	TRBV5-4	TGTGCCAGCAGCTTCGCGGGGCCCCAAGAGACCCAGTACTTC	CASSFAGPQETQYF
NA	TRBJ1-1	few	TRBV7-9	TGTGCCAGCAGCTTTACAGGGAACACTGAAGCTTTCTTT	CASSFTGNTEAFF
NA	TRBJ1-1	NA	TRBV5-6	TGTGCCAGCAGCCATGACAGTATGAACACTGAAGCTTTCTTT	CASSHDSMNTEAFF
NA	TRBJ1-2	NA	TRBV5-5	TGTGCCAGCAGCGCGAGCTCGAACTATGGCTACACCTTC	CASSASSNYGYTF
NA	TRBJ2-5	once	TRBV18	TGTGCCAGCTCACCTGGCAGGGCCCAAGAGACCCAGTACTTC	CASSPGRAQETQYF
TRBD1	TRBJ2-3	NA	TRBV5-6	TGTGCCAGCAGCCGGGACAGGGGCACAGATACGCAATATTTT	CASSRDRGTDTQYF
NA	TRBJ2-1	NA	TRBV6-4	TGTGCCAGCAGTGAACTCTCCCACTCCTACAATGAGCAGTTCTTC	CASSELSHSYNEQFF
NA	TRBJ2-3	NA	TRBV5-1	TGCGCCAGCAGCTTGGCTGATACGCAGTATTTT	CASSLADTQYF
NA	TRBJ1-1	NA	TRBV7-9	TGTGCCAGCAGCTTATCATTGAACACTGAAGCTTTCTTT	CASSLSLNTEAFF
NA	TRBJ2-5	NA	TRBV5-6	TGTGCCAGCAGCTCCGGACCCCGTCCCGCAGGAGGAGAGACCCAGTACTTC	CASSSGPRPAGGETQYF
NA	TRBJ2-1	NA	TRBV29-1	TGCAGCGTTGCAGGGGTAGACGCCTACAATGAGCAGTTCTTC	CSVAGVDAYNEQFF
TRBD2	TRBJ2-5	NA	TRBV3-1/TRBV3-2	TGTGCCAGCAGCTCCCTAGCGGGAAGAGAGACCCAGTACTTC	CASSSLAGRETQYF
NA	TRBJ1-5	NA	TRBV6-6	TGTGCCAGCTCTCCGGAGGGGCCCCAGCATTTT	CASSPEGPQHF
NA	TRBJ1-4	once	TRBV19	TGTGCCAGTAGTATAGACGAGGAAAAACTGTTTTTT	CASSIDEEKLFF